This is a list of T cell receptor beta chains from one sample in a study of blood T cell repertoires in COVID-19. Clones were read by immunoSEQ multiplex PCR, and TCRdb kept only the in-frame ones, dropping some. The sample gives approximately 200,000 clones, approximately 83% of which show up once; 1.3% is in the top ten. Input material: PBMCs or T cells enriched from blood (not recorded which). Receptors originate from a woman aged 40-49 years with acute COVID-19. CDR3s include the opening cysteine and the closing phenylalanine or tryptophan. The D gene is left open where the match is weak. Where a row states a size, it is once, few, many or the class of an expanded clone; other rows omit it.

TRBJ2-1,NA,TRBV5-1,NA,CASSLREQQFF,TGCGCCAGCAGCCTCCGGGAGCAGCAGTTCTTC
TRBJ2-2,NA,TRBV11-3,once,CASGDLNTGELFF,TGTGCCAGCGGAGACCTAAACACCGGGGAGCTGTTTTTT
TRBJ2-3,NA,TRBV12-3/TRBV12-4,NA,CASRAGIRAQYF,TGTGCCAGCAGGGCAGGGATCAGGGCGCAGTATTTT
TRBJ2-2,NA,TRBV5-4,NA,CASSKRAGSNTGELFF,TGTGCCAGCAGCAAAAGAGCGGGCTCGAACACCGGGGAGCTGTTTTTT
TRBJ1-2,NA,TRBV29-1,NA,CSVAAGNYGYTF,TGCAGCGTCGCCGCCGGGAACTATGGCTACACCTTC
TRBJ1-2,TRBD1,TRBV10-3,NA,CAISEFPDREYYGYTF,TGTGCCATCAGTGAGTTCCCGGACAGGGAGTACTATGGCTACACCTTC
TRBJ1-5,NA,TRBV28,few,CASSPAAAVSNQPQHF,TGTGCCAGCAGTCCCGCCGCGGCGGTTAGCAATCAGCCCCAGCATTTT
TRBJ2-1,TRBD2,TRBV5-1,NA,CASSLVLAGTNEQFF,TGCGCCAGCAGCTTGGTTCTAGCGGGGACGAATGAGCAGTTCTTC
TRBJ2-5,TRBD2,TRBV30,NA,CAWNTPLKRGGWGTQYF,TGTGCCTGGAACACCCCCCTAAAACGGGGGGGCTGGGGGACCCAGTACTTC
TRBJ2-3,TRBD2,TRBV7-3,NA,CASRLAGGPTDTQYF,TGTGCCAGCAGATTAGCGGGGGGACCCACAGATACGCAGTATTTT
TRBJ1-6,TRBD1,TRBV6-5,once,CASSYSRGQGAVTLHF,TGTGCCAGCAGTTACTCGAGGGGACAGGGGGCTGTAACCCTCCACTTT
TRBJ2-3,NA,TRBV9,NA,CASSLNGWGQDTQYF,TGTGCCAGCAGCCTAAATGGCTGGGGCCAGGATACGCAGTATTTT
TRBJ1-3,NA,TRBV10-3,NA,CASRGATGNTIYF,TGTGCCTCCCGCGGGGCGACTGGAAACACCATATATTTT
TRBJ1-4,NA,TRBV19,NA,CASSIGAANEKLFF,TGTGCCAGTAGTATTGGGGCAGCTAATGAAAAACTGTTTTTT
TRBJ1-6,NA,TRBV6-5,NA,CASSYPGDSPLHF,TGTGCCAGCAGTTATCCCGGGGATTCACCCCTCCACTTT
TRBJ1-1,NA,TRBV6-5,NA,CASSRGEGGTEAFF,TGTGCCAGCAGCCGAGGGGAGGGGGGCACTGAAGCTTTCTTT
TRBJ1-4,TRBD1,TRBV30,few,CAWRQGALTNEKLFF,TGTGCCTGGAGGCAGGGGGCTCTAACTAATGAAAAACTGTTTTTT